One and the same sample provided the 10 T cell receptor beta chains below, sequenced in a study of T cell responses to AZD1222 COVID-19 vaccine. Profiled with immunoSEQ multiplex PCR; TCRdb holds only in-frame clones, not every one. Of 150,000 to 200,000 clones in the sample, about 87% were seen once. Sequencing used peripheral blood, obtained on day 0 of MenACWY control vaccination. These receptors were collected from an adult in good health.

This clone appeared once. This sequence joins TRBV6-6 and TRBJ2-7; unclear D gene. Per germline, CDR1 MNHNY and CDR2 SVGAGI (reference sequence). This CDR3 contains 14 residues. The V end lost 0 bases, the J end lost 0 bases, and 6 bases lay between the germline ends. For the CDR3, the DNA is TGTGCCAGCAGTTACTCCCAGAGCTCCTACGAGCAGTACTTC. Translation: CASSYSQSSYEQYF.

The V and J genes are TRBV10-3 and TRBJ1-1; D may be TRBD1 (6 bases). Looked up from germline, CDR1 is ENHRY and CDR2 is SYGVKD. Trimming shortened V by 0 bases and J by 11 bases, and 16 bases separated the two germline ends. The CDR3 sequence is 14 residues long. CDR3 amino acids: CAISESGKGEVAFF. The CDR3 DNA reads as TGTGCCATCAGTGAGTCTGGGAAGGGGGAGGTGGCTTTCTTT.

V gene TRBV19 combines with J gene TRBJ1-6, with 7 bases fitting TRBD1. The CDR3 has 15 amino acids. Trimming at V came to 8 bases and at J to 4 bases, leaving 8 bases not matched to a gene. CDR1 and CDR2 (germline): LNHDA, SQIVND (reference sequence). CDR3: CASASGGRYNSPLHF. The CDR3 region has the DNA TGTGCCAGTGCCTCAGGGGGTCGGTATAATTCACCCCTCCACTTT.

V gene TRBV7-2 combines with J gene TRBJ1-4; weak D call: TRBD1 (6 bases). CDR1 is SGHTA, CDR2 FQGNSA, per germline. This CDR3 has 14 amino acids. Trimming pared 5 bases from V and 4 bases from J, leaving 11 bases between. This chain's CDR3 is CASSLRGGNEKLFF. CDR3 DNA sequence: TGTGCCAGCAGCCTTAGGGGGGGTAATGAAAAACTGTTTTTT.

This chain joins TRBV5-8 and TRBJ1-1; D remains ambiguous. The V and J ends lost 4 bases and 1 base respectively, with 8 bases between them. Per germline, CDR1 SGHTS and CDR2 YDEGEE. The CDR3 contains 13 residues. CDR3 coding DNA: TGTGCCAGCAGCCGGAGCCCGAACACTGAAGCTTTCTTT. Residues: CASSRSPNTEAFF.

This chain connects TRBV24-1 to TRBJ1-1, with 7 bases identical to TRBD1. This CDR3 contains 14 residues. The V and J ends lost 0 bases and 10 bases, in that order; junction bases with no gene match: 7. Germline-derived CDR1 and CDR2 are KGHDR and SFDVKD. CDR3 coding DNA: TGTGCCACCAGTGATTTGGTACAGGGGCGGGGAGCTTTCTTT. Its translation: CATSDLVQGRGAFF.

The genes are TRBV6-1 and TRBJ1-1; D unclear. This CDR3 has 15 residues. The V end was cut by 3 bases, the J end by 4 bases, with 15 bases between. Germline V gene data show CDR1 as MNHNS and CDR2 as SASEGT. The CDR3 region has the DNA TGTGCCAGCAGTGACGGAACCCTGGGGTTCACTGAAGCTTTCTTT. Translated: CASSDGTLGFTEAFF.

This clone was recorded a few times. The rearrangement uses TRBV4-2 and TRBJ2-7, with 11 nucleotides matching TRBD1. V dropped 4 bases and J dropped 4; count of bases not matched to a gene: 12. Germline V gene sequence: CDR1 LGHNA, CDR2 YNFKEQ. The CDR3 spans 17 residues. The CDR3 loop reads CASSPKVGTGGTYEQYF. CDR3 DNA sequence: TGTGCCAGCAGCCCCAAAGTCGGGACAGGGGGAACGTACGAGCAGTACTTC.

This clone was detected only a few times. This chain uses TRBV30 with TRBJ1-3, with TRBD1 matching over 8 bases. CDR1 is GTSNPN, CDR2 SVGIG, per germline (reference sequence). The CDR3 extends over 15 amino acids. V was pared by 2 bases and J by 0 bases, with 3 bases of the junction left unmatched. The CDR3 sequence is CAWSPGQASGNTIYF. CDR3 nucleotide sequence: TGTGCCTGGAGTCCGGGACAGGCCTCTGGAAACACCATATATTTT. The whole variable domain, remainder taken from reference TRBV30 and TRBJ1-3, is SQTIHQWPATLVQPVGSPLSLECTVEGTSNPNLYWYRQAAGRGLQLLFYSVGIGQISSEVPQNLSASRPQDRQFILSSKKLLLSDSGFYLCAWSPGQASGNTIYFGEGSWLTVV.

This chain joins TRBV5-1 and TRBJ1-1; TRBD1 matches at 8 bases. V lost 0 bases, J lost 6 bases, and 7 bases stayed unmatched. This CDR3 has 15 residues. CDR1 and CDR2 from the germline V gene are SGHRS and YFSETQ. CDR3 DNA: TGCGCCAGCAGCTTGGCCGGGACAGGTCTACCTGAAGCTTTCTTT. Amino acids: CASSLAGTGLPEAFF. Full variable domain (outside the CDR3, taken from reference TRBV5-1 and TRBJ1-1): KAGVTQTPRYLIKTRGQQVTLSCSPISGHRSVSWYQQTPGQGLQFLFEYFSETQRNKGNFPGRFSGRQFSNSRSEMNVSTLELGDSALYLCASSLAGTGLPEAFFGQGTRLTVV.